Listed below are T cell receptor beta chains from one sample, sequenced in a study of identical twins. From the 5' RACE reads, TCRdb called clonotypes with MiXCR, one entry per CDR3 protein. The sample holds about 390,000 distinct CDR3 sequences, approximately 8.7% seen once. The specimen sequenced was naive T cells sorted from blood. The receptors were sampled from a woman aged 50 to 65 in good health. Each CDR3 is given with its conserved first and last residue. The D gene is left open where the match is weak. Rows may omit the clone size; those that give it use once, few, many or a size class.

abundance	d_gene	v_gene	j_gene	CDR3aa	CDR3nt
.	.	TRBV29-1	TRBJ2-7	CSASPGSSYEQYF	TGCAGCGCCTCCCCCGGGAGCTCCTACGAGCAGTACTTC
few	TRBD1	TRBV7-9	TRBJ2-6	CASSLRDRGISGANVLTF	TGTGCCAGCAGCTTACGGGACAGGGGAATCTCTGGGGCCAACGTCCTGACTTTC
.	.	TRBV29-1	TRBJ2-7	CSVEPGIDHEQYF	TGCAGCGTTGAACCCGGGATTGACCACGAGCAGTACTTC
many	.	TRBV14	TRBJ2-1	CASRGAAYNEQFF	TGTGCCAGCAGGGGAGCGGCCTACAATGAGCAGTTCTTC
.	TRBD2	TRBV4-1	TRBJ2-3	CASSQPGLAGADTQYF	TGCGCCAGCAGCCAACCAGGACTAGCGGGAGCAGATACGCAGTATTTT
few	TRBD1	TRBV14	TRBJ2-5	CASSQVAGGQTQYF	TGTGCCAGCAGCCAAGTTGCAGGGGGCCAGACCCAGTACTTC
few	.	TRBV4-1	TRBJ2-1	CASSQGLASYNEQFF	TGCGCCAGCAGCCAAGGGCTAGCGAGCTACAATGAGCAGTTCTTC
.	TRBD2	TRBV20-1	TRBJ2-3	CSARDVTGLATTDTQYF	TGCAGTGCTAGAGATGTAACCGGACTAGCTACGACAGATACGCAGTATTTT
.	.	TRBV2	TRBJ1-2	CASSERGEGYTF	TGTGCCAGCAGTGAAAGGGGAGAGGGCTACACCTTC
many	.	TRBV24-1	TRBJ2-1	CATTSGEFNEQFF	TGTGCCACCACTTCAGGGGAGTTCAATGAGCAGTTCTTC
few	TRBD2	TRBV28	TRBJ2-1	CASSPLSLSRVSGKHNEQFF	TGTGCCAGCAGCCCATTATCTCTCAGCAGGGTGAGCGGGAAGCACAATGAGCAGTTCTTC
few	TRBD2	TRBV5-1	TRBJ2-5	CASRMWGGQETQYF	TGCGCCAGCAGGATGTGGGGAGGGCAGGAGACCCAGTACTTC
many	.	TRBV5-6	TRBJ2-7	CASSLAPDYEQYF	TGTGCCAGCAGCTTGGCGCCAGACTACGAGCAGTACTTC
few	.	TRBV7-9	TRBJ2-5	CASSLEGRGRETQYF	TGTGCCAGCAGCTTAGAGGGCAGGGGCCGGGAGACCCAGTACTTC
many	.	TRBV5-1	TRBJ1-1	CASSGGANTEAFF	TGCGCCAGCAGCGGAGGGGCGAACACTGAAGCTTTCTTT
many	.	TRBV11-2	TRBJ2-3	CASSLARTTDTQYF	TGTGCCAGCAGCTTAGCCAGGACCACAGATACGCAGTATTTT
few	.	TRBV3-1	TRBJ1-4	CASSQDPLEKLFF	TGTGCCAGCAGCCAAGATCCCCTTGAAAAACTGTTTTTT
.	TRBD1	TRBV9	TRBJ2-2	CASNNRGQTGELFF	TGTGCCAGCAACAACAGGGGACAAACCGGGGAGCTGTTTTTT
few	.	TRBV5-1	TRBJ2-5	CASSSGVLMETQYF	TGCGCCAGCAGCTCGGGAGTTTTAATGGAGACCCAGTACTTC
.	.	TRBV29-1	TRBJ2-5	CSGTGILETQYF	TGCAGCGGCACGGGCATCTTAGAGACCCAGTACTTC
.	.	TRBV14	TRBJ2-2	CASSQVGTYTGELFF	TGTGCCAGCAGCCAAGTGGGGACCTACACCGGGGAGCTGTTTTTT
.	.	TRBV29-1	TRBJ1-1	CSVEQGKAFF	TGCAGCGTTGAACAGGGGAAAGCTTTCTTT
.	.	TRBV5-1	TRBJ1-2	CASSLRGEGYTF	TGCGCCAGCAGCTTGCGGGGCGAGGGCTACACCTTC
few	.	TRBV3-1	TRBJ2-1	CASSPRLANNEQFF	TGTGCCAGCAGCCCCCGGCTAGCTAACAATGAGCAGTTCTTC
few	.	TRBV10-3	TRBJ2-5	CAISATGEVETQYF	TGTGCCATCAGTGCCACGGGGGAGGTAGAGACCCAGTACTTC
few	.	TRBV3-1	TRBJ2-5	CASSQETTGKETQYF	TGTGCCAGCAGCCAAGAAACAACGGGGAAAGAGACCCAGTACTTC
many	TRBD2	TRBV20-1	TRBJ2-2	CSAKGLAGATGELFF	TGCAGTGCTAAAGGACTAGCGGGGGCCACCGGGGAGCTGTTTTTT
.	TRBD1	TRBV12-3/TRBV12-4	TRBJ1-5	CASSFHRGRFSQPQHF	TGTGCCAGCAGTTTCCACAGGGGGCGTTTTTCTCAGCCCCAGCATTTT
.	.	TRBV5-1	TRBJ2-5	CASRPVVGTQYF	TGCGCCAGCAGGCCCGTCGTAGGGACCCAGTACTTC
few	TRBD2	TRBV24-1	TRBJ2-1	CATSALAGGPLNEQFF	TGTGCCACCAGTGCCCTAGCGGGAGGGCCTTTAAATGAGCAGTTCTTC
.	TRBD2	TRBV6-5	TRBJ2-7	CASSGGRPPYEQYF	TGTGCCAGCAGTGGCGGGAGGCCACCCTACGAGCAGTACTTC
few	TRBD1	TRBV7-2	TRBJ2-2	CASSSDRTGLGELFF	TGTGCCAGCAGCTCCGATCGGACAGGCCTCGGGGAGCTGTTTTTT
.	TRBD1	TRBV6-1	TRBJ2-7	CASVVDRGQYF	TGTGCCAGCGTGGTTGACAGGGGACAGTACTTC
many	TRBD1	TRBV4-1	TRBJ2-4	CASSQGQGAPKNIQYF	TGCGCCAGCAGCCAAGGACAGGGGGCGCCCAAAAACATTCAGTACTTC
few	TRBD1	TRBV20-1	TRBJ1-1	CSARAGGLSEAFF	TGCAGTGCTAGAGCAGGGGGGTTGTCTGAAGCTTTCTTT
many	.	TRBV27	TRBJ1-4	CAIFDRRNEKLFF	TGTGCCATCTTCGACAGGAGAAATGAAAAACTGTTTTTT
many	TRBD2	TRBV20-1	TRBJ2-3	CSASETSGGADTQYF	TGCAGTGCTTCTGAGACTAGCGGGGGGGCAGATACGCAGTATTTT
.	.	TRBV29-1	TRBJ2-3	CSADRSDTQYF	TGCAGCGCTGACAGGTCAGATACGCAGTATTTT
many	.	TRBV29-1	TRBJ1-1	CSVNTEAFF	TGCAGCGTTAACACTGAAGCTTTCTTT
.	TRBD2	TRBV20-1	TRBJ2-3	CSALQRETKTTDTQYF	TGCAGTGCTCTTCAGCGGGAGACCAAAACCACAGATACGCAGTATTTT
.	.	TRBV29-1	TRBJ2-4	CSVEEGGVVKNIQYF	TGCAGCGTTGAAGAAGGGGGGGTAGTCAAAAACATTCAGTACTTC
.	.	TRBV3-1	TRBJ2-2	CASSRTGTRRHTGELFF	TGTGCCAGCAGCCGAACCGGGACTCGGCGACACACCGGGGAGCTGTTTTTT
.	.	TRBV5-1	TRBJ2-1	CASSFIGTAGDEQFF	TGCGCCAGCAGCTTTATAGGGACAGCGGGCGATGAGCAGTTCTTC
few	.	TRBV20-1	TRBJ2-7	CSGLPGTVSYEQYF	TGCAGTGGCCTACCCGGGACCGTAAGCTACGAGCAGTACTTC
many	TRBD2	TRBV29-1	TRBJ2-7	CSVSTSGEQYF	TGCAGCGTTTCGACTAGCGGAGAGCAGTACTTC
few	.	TRBV5-1	TRBJ2-1	CASSGLAQSSYNEQFF	TGCGCCAGCAGCGGTCTTGCACAGAGCTCCTACAATGAGCAGTTCTTC
few	TRBD1	TRBV5-1	TRBJ1-1	CASSDRTGGTEAFF	TGCGCCAGCAGCGACAGGACAGGGGGCACTGAAGCTTTCTTT
few	.	TRBV6-6	TRBJ2-1	CASSYSDTSRQFF	TGTGCCAGCAGTTACTCGGACACGTCTAGGCAGTTCTTC
.	.	TRBV7-9	TRBJ2-3	CASRLAGTQYF	TGTGCCAGCAGGCTAGCCGGTACGCAGTATTTT
many	TRBD2	TRBV20-1	TRBJ2-2	CSAIGGAGELFF	TGCAGTGCTATCGGGGGGGCCGGGGAGCTGTTTTTT
many	TRBD2	TRBV29-1	TRBJ2-1	CSVGSGRAYNEQFF	TGCAGCGTTGGAAGCGGGAGGGCCTACAATGAGCAGTTCTTC
.	.	TRBV2	TRBJ2-7	CASSKRTGSSYEQYF	TGTGCCAGCAGTAAACGGACGGGGAGCTCCTACGAGCAGTACTTC
many	.	TRBV7-9	TRBJ2-7	CASSPPRTLYEQYF	TGTGCCAGCAGCCCCCCCCGGACACTCTACGAGCAGTACTTC
.	.	TRBV29-1	TRBJ1-2	CSVEPQHGGYGYTF	TGCAGCGTTGAACCTCAACACGGAGGGTATGGCTACACCTTC
.	.	TRBV3-1	TRBJ1-5	CASRGAQNQPQHF	TGTGCCAGCAGAGGGGCACAAAATCAGCCCCAGCATTTT